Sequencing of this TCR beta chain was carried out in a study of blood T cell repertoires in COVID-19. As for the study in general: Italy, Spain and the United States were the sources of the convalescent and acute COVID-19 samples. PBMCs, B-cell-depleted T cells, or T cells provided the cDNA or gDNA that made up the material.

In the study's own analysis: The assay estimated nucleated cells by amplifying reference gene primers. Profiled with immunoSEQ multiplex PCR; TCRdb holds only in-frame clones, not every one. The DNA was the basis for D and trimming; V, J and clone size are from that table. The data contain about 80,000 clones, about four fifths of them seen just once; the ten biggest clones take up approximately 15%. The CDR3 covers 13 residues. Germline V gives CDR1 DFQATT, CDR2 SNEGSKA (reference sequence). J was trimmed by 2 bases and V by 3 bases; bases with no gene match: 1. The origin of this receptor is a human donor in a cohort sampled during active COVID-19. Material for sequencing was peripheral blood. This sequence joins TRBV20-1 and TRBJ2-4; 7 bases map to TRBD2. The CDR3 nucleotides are TGCAGTGCTAGTGGGACTACCAAAAACATTCAGTACTTC. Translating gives CSASGTTKNIQYF.